This T cell receptor beta chain was sequenced during a study of T cells in Graves' hyperthyroidism and ophthalmopathy. Germline CDR1 reads DFQATT; CDR2 reads SNEGSKA (reference sequence). The CDR3 totals 14 residues. Trimming removed 7 bases at V and 4 bases at J, with 19 bases between. It was RNA transcripts that yielded the amplified TCR beta CDR3 regions. First-round RT-PCR targeting the TCR CDR3 was performed with the HTBI primer set. From the multiplex PCR reads, TCRdb called clonotypes with MiXCR, one entry per CDR3 protein. The data show 400,000 to 500,000 distinct CDR3 sequences, about an eighth seen once. Many counts were recorded for this clonotype.

The chain has TRBV20-1 and TRBJ1-1, with D maybe TRBD1 (6 bases). This TCR derives from a woman in her late teens or twenties with Graves' hyperthyroidism. Sequencing was carried out using blood. CDR3 sequence reads: CSVPRVGAGTEAFF. DNA of the CDR3: TGCAGTGTTCCCAGGGTGGGGGCAGGCACTGAAGCTTTCTTT.